This TCR beta chain stems from a study of blood T cells in healthy people across ages. The study, taken as a whole, reports: Estimates based on one million T cells were treated as lower bounds.

Primers used in a second PCR of roughly 6 to 11 cycles were a sample-barcoded 5' primer and a J-beta primer mix. TCRdb processed the 5' RACE reads anew with MiXCR; each CDR3 protein has one entry. The table records 800,000 or so distinct CDR3 sequences, around 25% of them present only once. Trimming shortened V by 5 bases and J by 5 bases, and 10 bases separated the two germline ends. CDR3 length: 13 residues. CDR1 and CDR2 from the germline V gene are SGHTA and FQGNSA. This clonotype was seen at least ten times. Its antigen is undetermined. This same sample was also part of a study on T cells of mothers and their children.

The chain employs TRBV7-2 and TRBJ1-5; maybe TRBD1 (6 bases). The sequenced sample was blood. This TCR came from a boy between 10 and 17 years old in good health. The CDR3 here is CASSPRGDQPQHF. CDR3 in DNA: TGTGCCAGCAGCCCCAGGGGTGATCAGCCCCAGCATTTT.